This entry lists 8 T cell receptor beta chains sequenced from one sample in a study of blood T cell repertoires in COVID-19. Here immunoSEQ multiplex PCR was the method, and the copy in TCRdb shows in-frame clones only, minus some. Here the sample spans 15,000 to 20,000 clones, roughly four fifths being singletons. Material: peripheral blood. The receptor set was obtained from a man aged 35 to 55 with active or convalescent COVID-19.

The chain recombines TRBV14 with TRBJ1-6; TRBD1 might be the D (5 bases). There are 15 residues in the CDR3. V dropped 1 base and J dropped 8 bases, with 12 bases sitting between them. Germline CDR1 and CDR2: SGHDN and FVKESK. CDR3 region: CASSQGATAYSPLHF. The CDR3 DNA reads as TGTGCCAGCAGCCAAGGGGCGACAGCCTATTCACCCCTCCACTTT.

This chain links TRBV30 with TRBJ1-1; no reliable D call. The CDR3 spans 14 residues. CDR1 and CDR2 from the germline V gene are GTSNPN and SVGIG (reference sequence). V lost 2 bases to trimming and J lost 5 bases, with 15 bases between them. CDR3 sequence (DNA): TGTGCCTGGAGTTCGAGGGAAGTAGTTACTGAAGCTTTCTTT. Translation gives CAWSSREVVTEAFF.

The gene calls are TRBV5-1 and TRBJ1-6; no clear D gene. V lost 1 base, J lost 6 bases, and 14 bases lay in between. Germline V gives CDR1 SGHRS, CDR2 YFSETQ. The CDR3 is 16 amino acids. CDR3 coding DNA: TGCGCCAGCAGCTTGTCCGTCTCCGTGGCTAATTCACCCCTCCACTTT. The encoded protein is CASSLSVSVANSPLHF. Based on the CDR3 plus reference TRBV5-1 and TRBJ1-6, the full variable domain is KAGVTQTPRYLIKTRGQQVTLSCSPISGHRSVSWYQQTPGQGLQFLFEYFSETQRNKGNFPGRFSGRQFSNSRSEMNVSTLELGDSALYLCASSLSVSVANSPLHFGNGTRLTVT.

V and J are TRBV10-3 and TRBJ2-1, with 9 nucleotides matching TRBD2. The germline CDR1 and CDR2 sequences are ENHRY and SYGVKD. V trimming: 0 bases; J trimming: 5 bases; junction bases outside the gene matches: 8. CDR3 length: 17 residues. The CDR3 reads CAISESRASGDNNEQFF. The CDR3 nucleotides are TGTGCCATCAGTGAGTCCCGGGCTAGCGGGGACAACAATGAGCAGTTCTTC.

V and J are TRBV5-1 and TRBJ1-1; D is unclear. The CDR3 consists of 14 residues. Germline CDR1 and CDR2: SGHRS and YFSETQ. V was trimmed by 5 bases and J by 4 bases, leaving 15 bases between them. CDR3 sequence reads: CASRSFSRGTEAFF. The CDR3, as DNA: TGCGCCAGCAGATCTTTCTCACGGGGCACTGAAGCTTTCTTT.

The chain couples TRBV5-1 to TRBJ1-3; 9 bases align to TRBD1. Germline CDR1 reads SGHRS; CDR2 reads YFSETQ. This CDR3 spans 15 amino acids. With V trimmed by 4 bases and J by 4 bases, 6 bases remained unmatched. This chain's CDR3 is CASSAGQGRGNTIYF. In nucleotides, the CDR3 is TGCGCCAGCAGCGCGGGACAGGGAAGGGGAAACACCATATATTTT. Combining the CDR3 with reference TRBV5-1 and TRBJ1-3 gives the whole variable domain KAGVTQTPRYLIKTRGQQVTLSCSPISGHRSVSWYQQTPGQGLQFLFEYFSETQRNKGNFPGRFSGRQFSNSRSEMNVSTLELGDSALYLCASSAGQGRGNTIYFGEGSWLTVV.

This chain connects TRBV19 to TRBJ1-2; D remains ambiguous. This CDR3 has 11 amino acids. The germline V gene encodes CDR1 LNHDA and CDR2 SQIVND (reference sequence). Trimming took off 7 bases at V and 3 bases at J, with 6 bases between the two ends. For the CDR3, the DNA is TGTGCCAGTAATCGGGACTATGGCTACACCTTC. As protein: CASNRDYGYTF.

This chain connects TRBV10-1 to TRBJ1-1; the D gene is possibly TRBD1 (5 bases). V lost 6 bases, J lost 4 bases, and 15 bases lay in between. CDR3 length: 14 amino acids. CDR1 and CDR2 from the germline V gene are WNHNN and SYGVQD (reference sequence). CDR3 coding DNA: TGCGCCAGCAGGGGGCTAGGGAGGGGCACTGAAGCTTTCTTT. This encodes CASRGLGRGTEAFF.